This is a list of T cell receptor beta chains from one sample in a study of OX40 agonist ivuxolimab in advanced cancers. Data came from immunoSEQ multiplex PCR; TCRdb stores just in-frame clones and leaves some out. Of tens of thousands of clones in the sample, almost 90% were seen once. This specimen was CD4+ or CD8+ T cells sorted from blood, taken in a trial of the OX40 agonist ivuxolimab. The receptors were sampled from an adult with an advanced solid tumor such as melanoma, head and neck, liver or kidney cancer. Both conserved end residues are trimmed from each CDR3. The order of the fields is D gene, V gene, CDR3 protein. The D gene is left open where the match is weak.

D gene: TRBD2; V gene: TRBV11-2; CDR3 protein: ASSPGGLAGEETQY
D gene: .; V gene: TRBV19; CDR3 protein: ASTPWAAVYGYT
D gene: .; V gene: TRBV28; CDR3 protein: ASSRDLKGLQNQPQH
D gene: .; V gene: TRBV4-1; CDR3 protein: ASSPPGRGNTGELF
D gene: .; V gene: TRBV28; CDR3 protein: ASSFPLLQGGYEQY
D gene: .; V gene: TRBV7-8; CDR3 protein: ASGVSGISSGNTIY
D gene: .; V gene: TRBV5-1; CDR3 protein: ASSPGLTNTEAF
D gene: TRBD1; V gene: TRBV10-1; CDR3 protein: ASSGTGEGSPLH
D gene: .; V gene: TRBV4-2; CDR3 protein: ASSQDREGQETQY
D gene: TRBD2; V gene: TRBV7-2; CDR3 protein: ASSTSGGVETQY
D gene: .; V gene: TRBV29-1; CDR3 protein: SVVGSRTLPEAF
D gene: .; V gene: TRBV4-3; CDR3 protein: ASSQEGSYNEQF
D gene: .; V gene: TRBV11-2; CDR3 protein: ASSLEGVMNTEAF
D gene: .; V gene: TRBV4-3; CDR3 protein: ASSQLGGNYGYT
D gene: TRBD2; V gene: TRBV29-1; CDR3 protein: SVGPVASGSSADTQY
D gene: .; V gene: TRBV6-1; CDR3 protein: ASSDLRETQY
D gene: .; V gene: TRBV7-8; CDR3 protein: ASRTGREETQY
D gene: .; V gene: TRBV28; CDR3 protein: ASSSGGAFEKLF
D gene: TRBD1; V gene: TRBV28; CDR3 protein: ASSLDRAQTNEKLF
D gene: .; V gene: TRBV15; CDR3 protein: ATSRDGASGNTIY
D gene: .; V gene: TRBV6-5; CDR3 protein: ASSHWSHSNLFWYT
D gene: .; V gene: TRBV7-9; CDR3 protein: ASSLVSAKETQY
D gene: .; V gene: TRBV28; CDR3 protein: ASSPGGVIYEQY
D gene: .; V gene: TRBV15; CDR3 protein: ATSRGGGRGTDTQY
D gene: .; V gene: TRBV27; CDR3 protein: ASTNTRNSYEQY
D gene: .; V gene: TRBV28; CDR3 protein: ASSRQQLSLH
D gene: .; V gene: TRBV10-2; CDR3 protein: ASSDPGLNTEAF
D gene: .; V gene: TRBV29-1; CDR3 protein: SAKGHLNTEAF
D gene: .; V gene: TRBV28; CDR3 protein: ASTRAGSSGNTIY
D gene: TRBD1; V gene: TRBV5-1; CDR3 protein: ASSLAPQGAGDGYT
D gene: TRBD1; V gene: TRBV5-1; CDR3 protein: ASSFSGGSIEKLF
D gene: .; V gene: TRBV5-1; CDR3 protein: ASSLDRLNTGELF
D gene: TRBD1; V gene: TRBV7-8; CDR3 protein: ASSLGTGSSGNTIY
D gene: .; V gene: TRBV18; CDR3 protein: ASSPGASNYGYT
D gene: .; V gene: TRBV5-6; CDR3 protein: ASSLDDGSYEQY
D gene: .; V gene: TRBV30; CDR3 protein: AWRMPSFTPGELF
D gene: .; V gene: TRBV2; CDR3 protein: ASSVDRKETQY
D gene: .; V gene: TRBV9; CDR3 protein: ASSVEPRRGDIQY
D gene: TRBD1; V gene: TRBV5-4; CDR3 protein: ASGTGAVAGANVLT
D gene: TRBD1; V gene: TRBV2; CDR3 protein: ASSLMDRGRGGYT
D gene: .; V gene: TRBV30; CDR3 protein: AWSGRGSEKLF
D gene: .; V gene: TRBV5-4; CDR3 protein: ASSLRLLSQETQY
D gene: .; V gene: TRBV28; CDR3 protein: ASSLQGGTGELF
D gene: .; V gene: TRBV4-2; CDR3 protein: ASSQGGIGTEAF
D gene: TRBD1; V gene: TRBV28; CDR3 protein: ASSLPLGGSQPQH
D gene: .; V gene: TRBV27; CDR3 protein: ASSTLGQSYEQY
D gene: .; V gene: TRBV11-3; CDR3 protein: ASSSRDSKYRTDTQY
D gene: TRBD2; V gene: TRBV2; CDR3 protein: ASRSPGLAAYNEQF